This TCR beta chain was captured by sequencing in a study of cytomegalovirus exposure and HLA in healthy donors. The approximately 120-subject validation cohort, separate from the approximately 670-subject first cohort, included the donors. This clone was recorded once. V was trimmed by 1 base and J by 6 bases, leaving 16 bases between them. This CDR3 is built from 16 residues. From germline, CDR1 is LNHNV and CDR2 YYDKDF (reference sequence). Sequenced by immunoSEQ multiplex PCR; TCRdb stores in-frame clones only, minus some. Counted here are tens of thousands of clones, 95% occurring once; the ten biggest clones make up 6.5% to 9%.

Source material: PBMCs. V usage is TRBV15 and J usage is TRBJ1-5; possible D gene TRBD1, 5 bases. The origin of this receptor is a woman in her late teens or twenties in good health and CMV-seropositive. The CDR3 coding sequence is TGTGCCACCAGCAGAGTAGGGGCAGGGTTGGGTCAGCCCCAGCATTTT. This gives the protein CATSRVGAGLGQPQHF.